A selection of T cell receptor beta chains follows, all from one sample in a study of T cells in Graves' hyperthyroidism and ophthalmopathy. TCRdb analysed the multiplex PCR reads with MiXCR anew, one entry per CDR3 protein. The table records some 490,000 distinct CDR3 sequences, approximately 23% of them present only once. The material sequenced was blood. The receptors shown here come from a woman in her seventies with Graves' ophthalmopathy. Each CDR3 is given with its conserved first and last residue. A D gene is named only where the DNA matches it firmly. Size is omitted from some rows. Given values are once, few, many or a class for expanded clones.

D	length	size	V	J	CDR3	DNA
TRBD1	13	many	TRBV28	TRBJ1-2	CASSIDRGLSYTF	TGTGCCAGCAGTATCGACAGGGGGCTTAGCTACACCTTC
TRBD2	16	few	TRBV11-2	TRBJ2-3	CASSLAGGTSTDTQYF	TGTGCCAGCAGCTTAGCGGGAGGTACGAGCACAGATACGCAGTATTTT
NA	13	many	TRBV2	TRBJ1-4	CASRPAGTEKLFF	TGTGCCAGCAGACCGGCAGGGACTGAAAAACTGTTTTTT
NA	12	NA	TRBV30	TRBJ1-2	CAWREQSYGYTF	TGTGCCTGGAGAGAACAGAGCTATGGCTACACCTTC
TRBD1	14	many	TRBV2	TRBJ2-7	CASSDGTGWDEQYF	TGTGCCAGCAGTGACGGGACAGGGTGGGACGAGCAGTACTTC
NA	13	few	TRBV7-6	TRBJ2-1	CASSLVLAYEQFF	TGTGCCAGCAGCTTAGTGCTAGCCTATGAGCAGTTCTTC
NA	14	many	TRBV20-1	TRBJ2-7	CSAGRGNGVYEQYF	TGCAGTGCTGGCCGGGGCAATGGGGTCTACGAGCAGTACTTC
TRBD2	16	NA	TRBV24-1	TRBJ2-1	CATSDLAAPTYNEQFF	TGTGCCACCAGTGACCTAGCGGCACCCACCTACAATGAGCAGTTCTTC
NA	13	many	TRBV28	TRBJ1-5	CASSTSPDQPQHF	TGTGCCAGCAGTACTTCACCGGATCAGCCCCAGCATTTT
NA	13	NA	TRBV28	TRBJ1-2	CASSLVLGNGYTF	TGTGCCAGCAGTTTAGTTCTGGGGAATGGCTACACCTTC
NA	15	NA	TRBV28	TRBJ2-7	CASSFPYRSIYEQYF	TGTGCCAGCAGTTTTCCGTACAGGAGTATCTACGAGCAGTACTTC
NA	16	few	TRBV20-1	TRBJ2-7	CSARGVLGRSSYEQYF	TGCAGTGCTAGAGGTGTGCTGGGACGGAGCTCCTACGAGCAGTACTTC
NA	15	NA	TRBV7-6	TRBJ2-1	CASSSASSLYNEQFF	TGTGCCAGCAGCTCCGCTAGCAGCCTCTACAATGAGCAGTTCTTC
TRBD1	16	few	TRBV6-2/TRBV6-3	TRBJ2-7	CASSYSRQGIHWEQYF	TGTGCCAGCAGTTACTCGAGACAGGGGATACATTGGGAGCAGTACTTC
NA	14	few	TRBV25-1	TRBJ1-2	CASSEPGSNYGYTF	TGTGCCAGCAGTGAGCCGGGGAGTAACTATGGCTACACCTTC
NA	13	NA	TRBV20-1	TRBJ2-1	CSATRDVDNEQFF	TGCAGTGCTACCCGGGATGTGGACAATGAGCAGTTCTTC
NA	13	few	TRBV20-1	TRBJ1-1	CSARLARDLEAFF	TGCAGTGCTAGATTGGCCCGCGACTTAGAAGCTTTCTTT
TRBD1	16	NA	TRBV6-9	TRBJ1-6	CASPMGPGGYNSPLHF	TGTGCCAGCCCAATGGGACCAGGGGGCTATAATTCACCCCTCCACTTT
NA	14	NA	TRBV18	TRBJ1-2	CASSPGQRSGGYTF	TGTGCCAGCTCACCAGGGCAGAGGAGTGGTGGCTACACCTTC
TRBD2	18	few	TRBV7-2	TRBJ2-1	CASSPGLAGGYKDNEQFF	TGTGCCAGCAGCCCAGGACTAGCGGGAGGGTATAAGGACAATGAGCAGTTCTTC
NA	16	NA	TRBV5-1	TRBJ1-1	CASSLASGARNTEAFF	TGCGCCAGCAGCTTGGCGTCGGGGGCCCGGAACACTGAAGCTTTCTTT
NA	13	few	TRBV7-8	TRBJ2-3	CASSLVPADTQYF	TGTGCCAGCAGCTTGGTACCAGCAGATACGCAGTATTTT
TRBD1	15	NA	TRBV25-1	TRBJ1-6	CASSAAGQINSPLHF	TGTGCCAGCAGTGCAGCGGGACAGATTAATTCACCCCTCCACTTT
TRBD1	14	NA	TRBV5-1	TRBJ2-7	CASSLDLTGNEQYF	TGCGCCAGCAGCTTGGACCTGACAGGGAACGAGCAGTACTTC
NA	13	NA	TRBV9	TRBJ2-7	CASSVGVGHEQYF	TGTGCCAGCAGCGTAGGGGTAGGCCACGAGCAGTACTTC
NA	20	NA	TRBV7-2	TRBJ1-1	CASSSIIPGLLLSEDTEAFF	TGTGCCAGCAGCTCCATTATCCCGGGACTCCTCCTCTCCGAGGACACTGAAGCTTTCTTT
NA	14	NA	TRBV15	TRBJ1-2	CATSREVRGDGYTF	TGTGCCACCAGCAGAGAGGTCAGGGGCGATGGCTACACCTTC
TRBD1	15	NA	TRBV29-1	TRBJ2-3	CSGSGLQGALDTQYF	TGCAGCGGGAGTGGTTTACAGGGGGCTTTGGATACGCAGTATTTT
NA	13	NA	TRBV28	TRBJ1-5	CATSGFPSQPQHF	TGTGCCACCTCAGGGTTTCCAAGTCAGCCCCAGCATTTT